Listed here is a single T cell receptor beta chain. Its antigen target is currently unknown. Nothing much larger sits one base from this clone, and base qualities are not available. These data originate in a study of Ad26.COV2.S vaccination and SARS-CoV-2 variants (dated by TCRdb to the early 2020s). Concerning the study at large: TCRbeta repertoire sequencing served as the tool for gauging how specific and how broad the SARS-CoV-2-reactive T cell receptors were following Ad26.COV2.S vaccination. A total of 32 samples were included in the TCR-sequenced set, comprising roughly 19 Ad26.COV2.S vaccine recipients, 5 placebo recipients and 8 SARS-CoV-2 convalescent individuals. The investigation overall reported the following: After vaccination, spike-specific CD8+ and CD4+ T cell responses were reported to show substantial breadth. Spike-specific TCR breadth was higher in Ad26.COV2.S recipients than in placebo recipients (P = 0.0014). Comparable non-spike TCR breadth was observed between vaccine and placebo recipients, consistent with only spike being contained in the vaccine. The authors noted that total T cell responses may have been underestimated by the TCR breadth and depth analyses.

The immunoSEQ Assay was used to sequence TCRbeta CDR3 regions. After extraction, genomic DNA underwent amplification by bias-controlled multiplex PCR, followed by high-throughput sequencing. The study's processing was this. To quantify the absolute abundance of each unique TCRbeta CDR3 region, sequences were collapsed and filtered. T cell fraction was estimated by normalizing TCRbeta template counts to usable DNA, with usable DNA measured through amplification of reference genes found in all nucleated cells. Repertoire TCRs were annotated as SARS-CoV-2-specific by exact matching of V gene, CDR3 amino acid sequence and J gene to a known reactive TCR set. The reference SARS-CoV-2 TCR set was derived from MIRA and filtered for enrichment in COVID-19-positive ImmuneCODE repertoires, a step that removed public or cross-reactive TCRs. Using the MIRA antigens, annotated TCRs were further analysed by specific ORF or by position within an ORF. Breadth was defined as the number of annotated unique rearrangements divided by the total number of unique productive rearrangements, and depth was defined as the summed frequency of the annotated unique rearrangements. TCR breadth was compared between groups using two-sided Wilcoxon rank-sum tests. Imported from immuneACCESS, the table was reduced by TCRdb to in-frame sequences with V and J called. These copies leave out some clones; in studies compared against another copy, an unresolved V gene accounts for under half, and the cause of the remainder is not known. D and trimming come from the DNA, and the V and J calls and clone size come from that table. This sample has 350,000 to 450,000 clones in its table, and 92% of those were observed once. The ten biggest clones cover around 4.2% of the sample.

The CDR3 starts with the cysteine, ends with the phenylalanine, and has 12 residues. Of the read, only the CDR3 DNA is kept; its 36 bases are in frame from base 1. According to the germline V gene (reference sequence), CDR1 reads PRHDT and CDR2 reads FYEKMQ. V and J lose 4 bases and 8 bases, and a span of 8 bases separates them. The sample's time point label, decoded: individuals recovered from natural SARS-CoV-2 infection. The chain is assembled from TRBV13 and TRBJ1-4, with no D gene named confidently. The material sequenced was peripheral blood, taken after recovery from COVID-19. The clonotype was recovered from a human donor who had recovered from COVID-19. The sequence in DNA is TGTGCCAGCAGCTCCCAAGACGAAAAACTGTTTTTT. Its amino acids are CASSSQDEKLFF.